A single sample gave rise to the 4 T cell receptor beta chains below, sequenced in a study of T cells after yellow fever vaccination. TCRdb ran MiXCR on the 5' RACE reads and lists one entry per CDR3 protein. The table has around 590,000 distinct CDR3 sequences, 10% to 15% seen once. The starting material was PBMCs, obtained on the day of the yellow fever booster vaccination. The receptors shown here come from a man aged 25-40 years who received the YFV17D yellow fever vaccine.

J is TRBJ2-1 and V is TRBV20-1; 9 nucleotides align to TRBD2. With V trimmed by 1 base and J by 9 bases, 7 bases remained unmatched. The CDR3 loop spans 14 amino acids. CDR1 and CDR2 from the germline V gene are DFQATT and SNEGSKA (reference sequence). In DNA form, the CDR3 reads TGCAGTGCTAGAGGCAGCGGGAGGCCCGGTGAGCAGTTCTTC. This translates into CSARGSGRPGEQFF.

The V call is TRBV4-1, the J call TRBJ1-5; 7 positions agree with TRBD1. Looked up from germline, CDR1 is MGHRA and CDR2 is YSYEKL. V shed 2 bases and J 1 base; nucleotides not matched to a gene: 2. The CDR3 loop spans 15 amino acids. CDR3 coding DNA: TGCGCCAGCAGCCAAAGGGGGCTGAGCAATCAGCCCCAGCATTTT. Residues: CASSQRGLSNQPQHF.

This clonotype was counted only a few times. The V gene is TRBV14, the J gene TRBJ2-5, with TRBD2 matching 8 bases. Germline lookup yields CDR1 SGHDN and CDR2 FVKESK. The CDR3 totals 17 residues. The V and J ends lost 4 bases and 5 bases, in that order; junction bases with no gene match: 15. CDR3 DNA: TGTGCCAGCAGCCGGACTAGCTATTCCATTATATCGGAGACCCAGTACTTC. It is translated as CASSRTSYSIISETQYF.

CDR3 DNA sequence: TGTGCCACCAGCAGCTGGGGTGAGCAGTACTTC. Translation: CATSSWGEQYF. The chain uses TRBV15 and TRBJ2-7; D is unresolved. Germline V gene lookup returns CDR1 LNHNV and CDR2 YYDKDF (reference sequence). The V end was cut by 3 bases, the J end by 7 bases, with 7 bases between. This CDR3 comprises 11 residues.